Listed below are T cell receptor beta chains from one sample, sequenced in a study of CD8+CD57+ T cells in acquired aplastic anemia. TCRdb reprocessed the reads with MiXCR, giving one entry per CDR3 protein. Of about 160,000 distinct CDR3 sequences listed, over 55% were seen once; the top ten hold 40% to 55%. The sample comprised sorted CD4+, CD8+, or CD8+CD57+ T cells (not recorded which) from PBMCs. The receptors here all came from a human donor with aplastic anemia. Both conserved end residues are part of each CDR3. Each record gives: J gene, D gene, CDR3 length, V gene, clone size, CDR3 protein, CDR3 DNA. A D gene is named only where the DNA matches it firmly. Some rows have no size entry. The others give once, few or many, or a class for an expanded clone.

>TRBJ1-2|TRBD1|16|TRBV5-1|.
CASSLDRGALNYGYTF
TGCGCCAGCAGCTTGGACAGGGGAGCCCTGAACTATGGCTACACCTTC
>TRBJ2-7|TRBD1|13|TRBV20-1|.
CSAAGTGPYEQYF
TGCAGTGCAGCCGGGACAGGGCCCTACGAGCAGTACTTC
>TRBJ2-7|.|13|TRBV5-5|.
CASSLTPAYEQYF
TGTGCCAGCAGCTTGACTCCAGCCTACGAGCAGTACTTC
>TRBJ1-6|.|17|TRBV2|.
CASSEADESSYNSPLHF
TGTGCCAGCAGTGAAGCGGATGAGAGCTCCTATAATTCACCCCTCCACTTT
>TRBJ2-7|.|11|TRBV25-1|.
CASSTRLDTLF
TGTGCCAGCAGTACCCGTCTGGATACCCTCTTC
>TRBJ2-3|TRBD2|16|TRBV2|.
CASGTSGGGNTDTQYF
TGTGCCAGCGGGACTAGCGGGGGAGGAAACACAGATACGCAGTATTTT
>TRBJ1-1|.|15|TRBV10-3|once
CAISGGGKVDTEAFF
TGTGCCATCAGTGGGGGAGGGAAGGTGGACACTGAAGCTTTCTTT
>TRBJ1-5|TRBD1|15|TRBV20-1|.
CSVTSGTVGSQPQHF
TGCAGTGTAACGTCCGGGACAGTTGGATCACAGCCCCAGCATTTT
>TRBJ2-5|.|15|TRBV25-1|.
CASRYLRKQGETQYF
TGTGCCAGCCGTTACCTTAGAAAACAGGGCGAGACCCAGTACTTC
>TRBJ2-5|.|14|TRBV20-1|few
CSASVIAVQETQYF
TGCAGTGCTAGTGTAATAGCGGTCCAAGAGACCCAGTACTTC
>TRBJ2-7|TRBD1|14|TRBV19|.
CASSTYRGNWEQYF
TGTGCCAGTAGTACTTACAGGGGAAACTGGGAGCAGTACTTC
>TRBJ2-2|.|17|TRBV2|.
CASSEARLVGIPGELFF
TGTGCCAGCAGTGAAGCACGGCTAGTTGGTATCCCCGGGGAGCTGTTTTTT
>TRBJ1-6|TRBD1|14|TRBV19|.
CASKGGFDNSPLHF
TGTGCCAGTAAAGGGGGCTTTGATAATTCACCCCTCCACTTT
>TRBJ1-4|.|14|TRBV15|.
CATSIKGEGEKLFF
TGTGCCACCAGCATCAAGGGGGAGGGTGAAAAACTGTTTTTT
>TRBJ1-6|.|14|TRBV6-2/TRBV6-3|many
CASTLSSYNSPLHF
TGTGCCAGCACCCTGAGCTCCTATAATTCACCCCTCCACTTT
>TRBJ2-7|TRBD1|13|TRBV5-1|.
CASSVQGAYEQYF
TGCGCCAGCAGCGTACAGGGGGCCTACGAGCAGTACTTC
>TRBJ2-7|.|14|TRBV15|.
CATSTYRASDEQYF
TGTGCCACCAGCACCTACAGGGCTTCAGACGAGCAGTACTTC
>TRBJ2-7|TRBD2|14|TRBV15|once
CATRSTSGSYEQYF
TGTGCCACCAGATCGACTAGCGGATCCTACGAGCAGTACTTC
>TRBJ1-2|TRBD1|14|TRBV10-3|.
CAISEAGQGGSLAF
TGTGCCATCAGTGAGGCGGGACAGGGGGGAAGTTTGGCCTTC
>TRBJ2-5|TRBD1|16|TRBV11-2|.
CASRPTTDRAEETQYF
TGTGCCAGCAGGCCTACAACGGACAGGGCGGAGGAGACCCAGTACTTC
>TRBJ2-3|.|16|TRBV24-1|.
CATSVVRGTGPDTQYF
TGTGCCACCAGTGTCGTAAGGGGAACGGGCCCAGATACGCAGTATTTT
>TRBJ2-3|.|13|TRBV11-2|.
CASSLGTPDTQYF
TGTGCCAGCAGCTTGGGTACTCCAGATACGCAGTATTTT
>TRBJ2-2|.|13|TRBV29-1|.
CSANKAATGELFF
TGCAGCGCCAATAAGGCGGCCACCGGGGAGCTGTTTTTT
>TRBJ2-3|TRBD1|19|TRBV20-1|.
CSARDPPVSGTGGADTQYF
TGCAGTGCTAGAGATCCCCCCGTTAGCGGGACAGGGGGCGCAGATACGCAGTATTTT
>TRBJ1-4|.|15|TRBV2|few
CASSEGGLRNEKLFF
TGTGCCAGCAGTGAAGGCGGACTTAGAAATGAAAAACTGTTTTTT
>TRBJ1-2|.|13|TRBV20-1|.
CSASQGSNYGYTF
TGCAGTGCTAGTCAGGGTTCTAACTATGGCTACACCTTC
>TRBJ1-4|.|14|TRBV20-1|.
CSASPGVTNEKLFF
TGCAGTGCTAGCCCAGGGGTCACTAATGAAAAACTGTTTTTT
>TRBJ2-7|TRBD1|14|TRBV29-1|.
CSVGPNRGTYEQYF
TGCAGCGTTGGTCCGAACAGGGGGACCTACGAGCAGTACTTC
>TRBJ2-1|.|15|TRBV4-3|.
CASSQERESYNEQFF
TGCGCCAGCAGCCAAGAACGGGAGAGCTACAATGAGCAGTTCTTC
>TRBJ2-7|TRBD2|13|TRBV6-4|.
CASSDSLAGLQYF
TGTGCCAGCAGTGACAGTCTAGCGGGACTGCAGTACTTC
>TRBJ2-1|.|13|TRBV19|once
CASSQRGESEQFF
TGTGCCAGTAGCCAACGGGGCGAAAGTGAGCAGTTCTTC
>TRBJ2-3|TRBD2|16|TRBV7-6|.
CASSLMGLAETDTQYF
TGTGCCAGCAGCCTAATGGGACTAGCGGAAACAGATACGCAGTATTTT
>TRBJ2-7|.|14|TRBV2|.
CASTQLRAGSEQYF
TGTGCCAGCACCCAACTTCGGGCAGGAAGCGAGCAGTACTTC
>TRBJ1-2|TRBD1|14|TRBV9|few
CASSEDRVGMGYTF
TGTGCCAGCAGCGAAGACAGGGTCGGGATGGGCTACACCTTC
>TRBJ1-5|.|13|TRBV19|.
CASGDVSNQPQHF
TGTGCCAGTGGGGACGTTAGCAATCAGCCCCAGCATTTT
>TRBJ1-5|TRBD1|15|TRBV19|.
CASSIMGQGGQPQHF
TGTGCCAGTAGTATAATGGGACAGGGCGGACAGCCCCAGCATTTT
>TRBJ1-1|.|13|TRBV20-1|.
CSARDVGNTEAFF
TGCAGTGCTAGAGATGTCGGGAACACTGAAGCTTTCTTT
>TRBJ2-1|.|15|TRBV14|.
CASSQGEGIYNEQFF
TGTGCCAGCAGCCAAGGTGAGGGGATTTACAATGAGCAGTTCTTC
>TRBJ2-5|TRBD2|15|TRBV2|few
CASGGLAGEQETQYF
TGTGCCAGCGGGGGACTAGCGGGAGAACAAGAGACCCAGTACTTC
>TRBJ1-6|.|12|TRBV13|.
CASSTLGSPLHF
TGTGCCAGCAGTACCCTGGGTTCACCCCTCCACTTT
>TRBJ2-7|TRBD2|18|TRBV7-2|.
CASSLGGLAGSYGIEQYF
TGTGCCAGCAGCTTAGGTGGGCTAGCGGGCTCGTACGGGATCGAGCAGTACTTC
>TRBJ2-7|TRBD2|14|TRBV20-1|few
CSARLRGVTYEQYF
TGCAGTGCTAGATTACGGGGGGTTACCTACGAGCAGTACTTC
>TRBJ1-1|TRBD1|15|TRBV7-9|.
CASSSGQGADTEAFF
TGTGCCAGCAGCTCGGGACAGGGAGCTGACACTGAAGCTTTCTTT
>TRBJ2-1|.|12|TRBV15|.
CASSGAADEQFF
TGTGCCAGCAGCGGAGCAGCCGATGAGCAGTTCTTC
>TRBJ2-3|.|12|TRBV20-1|.
CSADGSTDTQYF
TGCAGTGCAGATGGGAGCACAGATACGCAGTATTTT
>TRBJ1-2|.|15|TRBV7-8|.
CASKSTLEKNYGYTF
TGTGCCAGCAAAAGCACATTAGAGAAGAACTATGGCTACACCTTC
>TRBJ2-3|TRBD1|14|TRBV27|.
CASSQQGEWDTQYF
TGTGCCAGCAGTCAACAGGGGGAGTGGGATACGCAGTATTTT
>TRBJ1-2|.|15|TRBV7-2|.
CASSLVQGGGMDYTF
TGTGCCAGCAGCTTAGTACAGGGCGGGGGGATGGACTACACCTTC
>TRBJ1-4|TRBD1|15|TRBV2|.
CASSAVDRVSEKLFF
TGTGCCAGCAGTGCGGTCGACAGGGTGTCGGAAAAACTGTTTTTT
>TRBJ2-5|TRBD1|14|TRBV19|.
CATQDRGIGETQYF
TGTGCCACTCAGGACAGGGGGATTGGAGAGACCCAGTACTTC
>TRBJ1-2|TRBD1|16|TRBV12-3/TRBV12-4|.
CASSSNLLGQVGGYTF
TGTGCCAGCAGTTCAAACCTTTTGGGACAGGTAGGTGGCTACACCTTC
>TRBJ2-3|TRBD2|15|TRBV6-4|.
CASSPSSGGEDTQYF
TGTGCCAGCAGTCCCTCTAGCGGGGGGGAGGATACGCAGTATTTT
>TRBJ2-3|.|14|TRBV4-2|.
CASSQGTGTDTQYF
TGTGCCAGCAGCCAAGGCACAGGGACAGATACGCAGTATTTT
>TRBJ2-1|TRBD2|14|TRBV20-1|.
CSADSGRGANEQFF
TGCAGTGCGGATAGCGGGAGAGGCGCCAATGAGCAGTTCTTC
>TRBJ1-6|TRBD1|16|TRBV9|.
CASSNQGQLMGSPLHF
TGTGCCAGCAGCAACCAGGGACAGCTGATGGGTTCACCCCTCCACTTT
>TRBJ2-5|TRBD2|13|TRBV2|few
CASRGTSSETQYF
TGTGCCAGCAGGGGGACTAGCTCTGAGACCCAGTACTTC
>TRBJ2-5|TRBD2|16|TRBV9|.
CASSELAGGPLETQYF
TGTGCCAGCAGCGAACTAGCGGGGGGGCCTTTAGAGACCCAGTACTTC